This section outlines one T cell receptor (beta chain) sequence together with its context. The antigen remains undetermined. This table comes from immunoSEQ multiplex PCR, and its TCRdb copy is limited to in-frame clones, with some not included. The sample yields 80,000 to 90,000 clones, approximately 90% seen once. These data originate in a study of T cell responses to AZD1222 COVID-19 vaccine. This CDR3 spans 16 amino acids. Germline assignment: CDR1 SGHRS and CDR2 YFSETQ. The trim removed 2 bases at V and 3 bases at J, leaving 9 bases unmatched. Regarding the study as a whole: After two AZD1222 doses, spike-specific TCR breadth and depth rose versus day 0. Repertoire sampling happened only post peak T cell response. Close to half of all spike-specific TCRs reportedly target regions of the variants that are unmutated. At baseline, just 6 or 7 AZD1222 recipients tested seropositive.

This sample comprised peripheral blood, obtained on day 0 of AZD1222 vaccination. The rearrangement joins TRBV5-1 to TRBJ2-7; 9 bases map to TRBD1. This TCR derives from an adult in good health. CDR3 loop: CASSFAGTGTDYEQYF. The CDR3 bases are TGCGCCAGCAGCTTCGCCGGGACAGGGACAGACTACGAGCAGTACTTC.